This paragraph covers one TCR beta chain sequence. Its antigen is not identified. The data originate from a study of cytomegalovirus exposure and HLA in healthy donors. This CDR3 is built from 14 residues. Germline V gene lookup returns CDR1 SGHAT and CDR2 FQNNGV. The J segment lost 4 bases and the V segment lost 6 bases, leaving 5 bases of the junction unmatched. Notes on the study in general: Analyses of presence and absence presupposed an approximately uniform sequencing depth across donors.

The study ran its PCR with 60 Vbeta and 13 Jbeta primers. Profiling relied on immunoSEQ multiplex PCR, and the TCRdb table lists in-frame clones only, not all of them. The repertoire has roughly 120,000 clones, around 78% of them found once; the top ten carry approximately 4.8%. The chain links TRBV11-2 to TRBJ2-2; 7 nucleotides agree with TRBD1. Sequenced input: PBMCs. The receptor's source is a man in his fifties or sixties in good health and CMV-seropositive. The DNA of the CDR3 is TGTGCCAGCAGGAGGGGGCAGGGCACCGGGGAGCTGTTTTTT. This codes for CASRRGQGTGELFF. The full variable domain, with the rest looked up from reference TRBV11-2 and TRBJ2-2, is EAGVAQSPRYKIIEKRQSVAFWCNPISGHATLYWYQQILGQGPKLLIQFQNNGVVDDSQLPKDRFSAERLKGVDSTLKIQPAKLEDSAVYLCASRRGQGTGELFFGEGSRLTVL.